This T cell receptor beta chain was identified during a study of Graves' ophthalmopathy and Graves' hyperthyroidism. This clonotype was detected ten times or more. Beta-chain TCR CDR3 regions were amplified from RNA transcripts. HTBI primers were used in a first-round RT-PCR, which preceded a second-round multiplex PCR. TCRdb re-called the multiplex PCR reads through MiXCR, storing one row per CDR3 protein. The repertoire holds about 400,000 distinct CDR3 sequences, with roughly 14% as singletons. Germline CDR1 is MNHNS and CDR2 is SASEGT. The length of the CDR3 is 13 residues. V was cut by 4 bases and J by 4 bases, with 10 bases left in between.

The specimen was peripheral blood. This chain uses TRBV6-1 with TRBJ1-2, with D uncertain. This TCR derives from a young woman with stable Graves' hyperthyroidism. This CDR3 reads CASSAVRAYGYTF. The CDR3 nucleotides read TGTGCCAGCAGTGCCGTACGGGCCTATGGCTACACCTTC.